This passage covers 27 T cell receptor beta chains from one sample sequenced in a study of technical replicates of blood from several donors. Repertoires were generated with immunoSEQ multiplex PCR, while TCRdb's copy carries only in-frame clones and drops some. The table has tens of thousands of clones, 85% to 95% seen once; the top ten hold roughly 0.27%. Material: T cells isolated from PBMCs. The origin of the receptors is a human donor in good health.

This chain connects TRBV7-8 to TRBJ2-5; 7 bases align to TRBD2. The CDR3 sequence is 14 residues long. Germline V gene sequence: CDR1 SGHVS, CDR2 FQNEAQ. The J segment lost 3 bases and the V segment lost 4 bases, leaving 5 bases of the junction unmatched. CDR3 in amino acids: CASSWTRKKETQYF. The CDR3 DNA follows: TGTGCCAGCAGCTGGACTAGGAAGAAAGAGACCCAGTACTTC.

The chain is built from TRBV7-8 and TRBJ2-1; 7 bases line up with TRBD1. Germline V CDR1 and CDR2: SGHVS, FQNEAQ. This CDR3 has 16 amino acids. J gave up 0 bases and V 3 bases, and 5 bases lay outside the gene matches. The CDR3 region is CASSFPRGSSYNEQFF. The CDR3 DNA sequence: TGTGCCAGCAGCTTTCCCAGGGGGAGCTCCTACAATGAGCAGTTCTTC.

This clone was counted once. The chain couples TRBV7-9 to TRBJ1-2, with TRBD1 as a possible D gene (6 bases). V lost 9 bases and J lost 0, with 20 bases in between. Germline V gene sequence: CDR1 SEHNR, CDR2 FQNEAQ (reference sequence). The CDR3 covers 16 residues. The CDR3 nucleotides are TGTGCCAGTCCAAATCCCAGGGGAACTTCTAACTATGGCTACACCTTC. It translates to CASPNPRGTSNYGYTF.

In its sample, this clone was seen a few times. The V call is TRBV19, the J call TRBJ1-2, with TRBD1 identical over 8 bases. The CDR3 consists of 12 residues. V shed 8 bases, J shed 2 bases, and the junction held 1 base outside the gene matches. The germline CDR1 and CDR2 sequences are LNHDA and SQIVND (reference sequence). The DNA of the CDR3 is TGTGCCAGTCGGACAGGGAACTATGGCTACACCTTC. It encodes CASRTGNYGYTF.

The gene calls are TRBV5-4 and TRBJ2-5, with 10 bases lining up with TRBD1. The CDR3 has 16 residues. Germline V gives CDR1 SGHNT, CDR2 YYREEE (reference sequence). Trimming took 0 bases from V and 5 from J; bases not matched to a gene: 7. The CDR3 sequence: CASSLGQGALWETQYF. The DNA for the CDR3 is TGTGCCAGCAGCTTGGGACAGGGGGCCCTGTGGGAGACCCAGTACTTC.

V and J are TRBV11-3 and TRBJ2-3; 14 nucleotides line up with TRBD2. Germline CDR1 SGHNT, CDR2 YENEEA. The CDR3 covers 18 residues. Trimming took 5 bases from V and 0 from J; bases not matched to a gene: 7. The DNA of the CDR3 is TGTGCCAGCAGCCCCGGACTAGCGGGGGGCCTTAGCACAGATACGCAGTATTTT. Amino acids: CASSPGLAGGLSTDTQYF.

V gene TRBV7-6 combines with J gene TRBJ1-4; tentative D call: TRBD1 (6 bases). Looked up from germline, CDR1 is SGHVS and CDR2 is FNYEAQ. The CDR3 runs to 15 residues. Between the trimmed V and J ends, which lost 5 bases and 8 bases, there was a span of 18 bases. Here the CDR3 DNA reads TGTGCCAGCAGCGACGATATGAGGACAGCCGAAAAACTGTTTTTT. Translating gives CASSDDMRTAEKLFF.

Turning to this clone: Other DNA sequences of this sample code for an identical CDR3. This rearrangement joins TRBV5-1 to TRBJ1-1, with D unclear. Trimming took off 0 bases at V and 0 bases at J, with 6 bases between the two ends. This CDR3 contains 14 residues. Per germline, CDR1 SGHRS and CDR2 YFSETQ. CDR3 nucleotides: TGCGCCAGCAGCTTGGCAACAGTGAACACTGAAGCTTTCTTT. Translation: CASSLATVNTEAFF.

V is TRBV5-1 and J is TRBJ2-3; TRBD2 matches at 9 bases. V lost 2 bases, J lost 5 bases, and 12 bases stayed unmatched. The CDR3 has 17 amino acids. The germline V gene has CDR1 SGHRS and CDR2 YFSETQ. The CDR3 coding sequence is TGCGCCAGCAGCTTAGAAGGACTAGCGCGAGCAGGAGATACGCAGTATTTT. Translating gives CASSLEGLARAGDTQYF.

The genes are TRBV18 and TRBJ1-2; D gene unclear. This CDR3 comprises 14 residues. V was trimmed by 0 bases and J by 2 bases, leaving 7 bases between them. The germline CDR1 and CDR2 sequences are KGHSH and LQKENI. For the CDR3, the DNA is TGTGCCAGCTCACCACCCCTAGCGAACTATGGCTACACCTTC. It codes for CASSPPLANYGYTF.

This clone has only one observation. At one of its ends the junction is not consistent with the germline gene, which may arise from a read error. V is TRBV11-2 and J is TRBJ2-1; 7 positions match TRBD1. CDR1 is SGHAT and CDR2 is FQNNGV in the germline V gene. The CDR3 spans 13 residues. CDR3 sequence: CASSLWLTRGQLF. CDR3 DNA sequence: TGTGCCAGCAGCTTATGGCTAACGAGGGGGCAACTCTTC.

This sequence joins TRBV11-3 and TRBJ2-7; D not resolved. V gave up 6 bases and J gave up 0 bases, with 15 bases separating them. Germline lookup yields CDR1 SGHNT and CDR2 YENEEA. The CDR3 is made up of 15 amino acids. DNA of the CDR3: TGTGCCAGCAGTTTGAGCCGTGCAAGCTCCTACGAGCAGTACTTC. Residues: CASSLSRASSYEQYF.

This sequence joins TRBV7-9 and TRBJ2-1, with TRBD2 matching 12 bases. V trimming: 5 bases; J trimming: 5 bases; junction bases outside the gene matches: 7. The CDR3 runs to 16 residues. Germline CDR1 is SEHNR and CDR2 is FQNEAQ (reference sequence). This CDR3 reads CASSPLAGGTNNEQFF. Written as DNA, the CDR3 is TGTGCCAGCAGCCCCCTAGCGGGGGGGACCAACAATGAGCAGTTCTTC.

The chain carries TRBV9 and TRBJ2-7; D unclear. The CDR3 is 11 amino acids. Trimming shortened V by 5 bases and J by 6 bases, and 9 bases separated the two germline ends. Germline assignment: CDR1 SGDLS and CDR2 YYNGEE. CDR3 sequence: CASSGEAEQYF. The CDR3 DNA sequence: TGTGCCAGCAGTGGAGAGGCCGAGCAGTACTTC.

The chain couples TRBV19 to TRBJ1-2, with TRBD1 matching over 8 bases. This CDR3 region has 16 residues. After removal of 3 bases from V and 8 bases from J, the junction contained 14 bases not matched to a gene. CDR1 is LNHDA and CDR2 is SQIVND in the germline V gene (reference sequence). CDR3 sequence reads: CASSIEGQGNFGGYTF. The CDR3 DNA follows: TGTGCCAGTAGTATCGAAGGACAGGGAAATTTTGGAGGCTACACCTTC.

The rearrangement uses TRBV29-1 and TRBJ1-5, with 8 bases aligning to TRBD1. This CDR3 has 12 amino acids. Germline values: CDR1 SQVTM, CDR2 ANQGSEA. DNA for the CDR3: TGCAGGTGGACAGGGTTCAATCAGCCCCAGCATTTT. As protein: CRWTGFNQPQHF. The variable domain in full, with the rest retrieved from reference TRBV29-1 and TRBJ1-5, is SAVISQKPSRDICQRGTSLTIQCQVDSQVTMMFWYRQQPGQSLTLIATANQGSEATYESGFVIDKFPISRPNLTFSTLTVSNMSPEDSSIYLCRWTGFNQPQHFGDGTRLSIL.

This chain connects TRBV19 to TRBJ2-5, with D possibly TRBD2 on 6 matching bases. The germline V and J ends were trimmed by 11 bases and 1 base, with 11 bases remaining between them. This CDR3 has 12 amino acids. CDR1 and CDR2 from the germline V gene are LNHDA and SQIVND (reference sequence). For the CDR3, the DNA is TGTGCCTCCCGGGGGAGCCAAGAGACCCAGTACTTC. It encodes CASRGSQETQYF.

The J gene is TRBJ1-1, the V gene TRBV6-1, with 9 nucleotides matching TRBD1. The V gene end was trimmed by 4 bases and the J gene end by 2 bases; junction bases not matched to a gene: 2. The CDR3 spans 14 residues. CDR1 is MNHNS and CDR2 is SASEGT in the germline V gene. The CDR3 is CASSGGQGNTEAFF. CDR3 in DNA: TGTGCCAGCAGTGGGGGACAGGGTAACACTGAAGCTTTCTTT.

The CDR3 DNA follows: TGTGCCAGTAGTATCCAGGGGGGTTTTTCCTACGAGCAGTACTTC. Protein: CASSIQGGFSYEQYF. V gene TRBV19 combines with J gene TRBJ2-7; tentatively, D is TRBD1 (7 bases). The V and J ends lost 3 bases and 1 base respectively, with 13 bases between them. Germline CDR1 reads LNHDA; CDR2 reads SQIVND (reference sequence). The CDR3 totals 15 residues.

The V call is TRBV6-5, the J call TRBJ1-1; D is undetermined. Deletions cut 5 bases from V and 5 bases from J, with 18 bases between. The CDR3 covers 15 residues. Germline loops: CDR1 MNHEY, CDR2 SVGAGI. The CDR3 loop is CASSPRGLTRTEAFF. The CDR3 coding sequence is TGTGCCAGCAGTCCCCGCGGACTTACGAGGACTGAAGCTTTCTTT.

The chain links TRBV5-4 to TRBJ2-1; 9 positions match TRBD2. With V trimmed by 0 bases and J by 7 bases, 8 bases remained unmatched. There are 16 residues in the CDR3. The germline CDR1 and CDR2 sequences are SGHNT and YYREEE (reference sequence). The CDR3 nucleotides read TGTGCCAGCAGCTTGGATATAGCGGGAGCTGGGAATGAGCAGTTCTTC. Protein sequence: CASSLDIAGAGNEQFF. The complete variable domain, with remaining parts taken from reference TRBV5-4 and TRBJ2-1, reads ETGVTQSPTHLIKTRGQQVTLRCSSQSGHNTVSWYQQALGQGPQFIFQYYREEENGRGNFPPRFSGLQFPNYSSELNVNALELDDSALYLCASSLDIAGAGNEQFFGPGTRLTVL.

This chain connects TRBV5-6 to TRBJ2-5; 7 bases are shared with TRBD1. The germline V gene has CDR1 SGHDT and CDR2 YYEEEE. V lost 3 bases to trimming and J lost 3 bases; unmatched junction nucleotides: 2. This CDR3 contains 13 residues. The CDR3, as DNA: TGTGCCAGCAGCTCTGGGACAGAAGAGACCCAGTACTTC. It translates to CASSSGTEETQYF.

The gene calls are TRBV11-3 and TRBJ2-5; maybe TRBD1 (6 bases). The ends were cut back, 5 bases at V and 1 base at J, with 11 bases in the middle. CDR3 length: 14 amino acids. Germline V lookup: CDR1 SGHNT, CDR2 YENEEA. The CDR3 sequence is CASSARQAQETQYF. CDR3 DNA: TGTGCCAGCAGCGCTAGACAGGCCCAAGAGACCCAGTACTTC.

This chain uses TRBV5-8 with TRBJ1-3, with a weak D call TRBD1 (5 bases). V was clipped by 6 bases and J by 0 bases, with 13 bases between them. The CDR3 sequence is 15 residues long. Germline V CDR1 and CDR2: SGHTS, YDEGEE. CDR3 bases: TGTGCCAGCACCCGACAGAAGGCCTCTGGAAACACCATATATTTT. Amino acids: CASTRQKASGNTIYF.

The chain links TRBV6-5 to TRBJ1-2; 7 bases line up with TRBD1. The germline V gene encodes CDR1 MNHEY and CDR2 SVGAGI. The V gene end was trimmed by 6 bases and the J gene end by 1 base; junction bases not matched to a gene: 8. The CDR3 has 15 residues. This chain's CDR3 is CASRTGTALNYGYTF. DNA of the CDR3: TGTGCCAGCAGGACCGGGACAGCCCTTAACTATGGCTACACCTTC.

The CDR3 nucleotides are TGCGCCAGCAGTAAACTAGCGGACACAGATACGCAGTATTTT. Protein product: CASSKLADTDTQYF. The chain uses TRBV10-1 and TRBJ2-3; 8 bases align to TRBD2. Losses at the gene ends were 5 bases for V and 2 bases for J; bases not matched to a gene: 3. CDR1 WNHNN and CDR2 SYGVQD come from the germline V gene (reference sequence). The CDR3 loop spans 14 amino acids.

The V call is TRBV6-5, the J call TRBJ1-5; D is uncertain. V lost 0 bases and J lost 3, with 3 bases in between. CDR1 is MNHEY, CDR2 SVGAGI, per germline. This CDR3 spans 13 amino acids. The CDR3 here is CASSYSLNQPQHF. The CDR3 nucleotides read TGTGCCAGCAGTTACTCCCTCAATCAGCCCCAGCATTTT.